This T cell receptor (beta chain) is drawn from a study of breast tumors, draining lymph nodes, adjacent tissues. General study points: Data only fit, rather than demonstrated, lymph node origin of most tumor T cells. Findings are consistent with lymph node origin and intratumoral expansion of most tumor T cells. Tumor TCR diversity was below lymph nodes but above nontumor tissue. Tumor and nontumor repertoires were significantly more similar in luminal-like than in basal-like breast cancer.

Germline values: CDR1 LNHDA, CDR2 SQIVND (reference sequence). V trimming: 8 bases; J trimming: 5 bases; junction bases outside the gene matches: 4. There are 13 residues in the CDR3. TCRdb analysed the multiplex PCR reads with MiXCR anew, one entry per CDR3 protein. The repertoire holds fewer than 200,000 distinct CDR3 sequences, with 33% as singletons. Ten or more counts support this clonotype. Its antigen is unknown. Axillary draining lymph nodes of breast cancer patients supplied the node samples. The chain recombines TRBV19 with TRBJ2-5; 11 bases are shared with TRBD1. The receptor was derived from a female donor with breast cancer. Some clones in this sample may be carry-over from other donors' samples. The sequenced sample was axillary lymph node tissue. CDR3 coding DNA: TGTGCCAGTGGTAGGGACAGGGGGGAGACCCAGTACTTC. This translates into CASGRDRGETQYF.